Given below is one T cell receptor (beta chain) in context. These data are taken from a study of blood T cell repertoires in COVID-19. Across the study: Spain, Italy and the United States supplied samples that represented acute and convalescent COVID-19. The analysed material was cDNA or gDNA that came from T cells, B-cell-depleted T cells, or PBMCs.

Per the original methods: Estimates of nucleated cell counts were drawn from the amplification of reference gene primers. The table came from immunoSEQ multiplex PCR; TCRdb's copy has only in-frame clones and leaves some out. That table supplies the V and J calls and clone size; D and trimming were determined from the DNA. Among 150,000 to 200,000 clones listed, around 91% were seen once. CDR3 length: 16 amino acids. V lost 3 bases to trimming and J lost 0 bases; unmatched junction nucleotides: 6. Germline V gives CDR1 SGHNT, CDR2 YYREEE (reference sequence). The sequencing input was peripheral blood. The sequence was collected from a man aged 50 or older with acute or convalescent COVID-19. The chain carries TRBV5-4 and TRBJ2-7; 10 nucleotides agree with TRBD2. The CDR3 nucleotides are TGTGCCAGCAGCTCTGGAGGACTAGCGGTCTCCTACGAGCAGTACTTC. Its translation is CASSSGGLAVSYEQYF.